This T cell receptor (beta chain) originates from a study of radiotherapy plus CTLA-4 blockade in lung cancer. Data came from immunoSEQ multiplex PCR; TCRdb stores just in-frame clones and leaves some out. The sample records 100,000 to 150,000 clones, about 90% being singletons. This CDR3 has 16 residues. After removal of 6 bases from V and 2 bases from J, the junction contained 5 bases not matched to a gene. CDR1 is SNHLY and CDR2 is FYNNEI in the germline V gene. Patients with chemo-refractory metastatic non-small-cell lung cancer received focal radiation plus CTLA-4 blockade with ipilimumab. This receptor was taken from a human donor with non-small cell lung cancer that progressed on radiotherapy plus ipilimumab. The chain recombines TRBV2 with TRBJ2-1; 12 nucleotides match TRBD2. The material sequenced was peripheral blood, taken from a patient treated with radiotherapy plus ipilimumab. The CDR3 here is CASRRLAGVAYNEQFF. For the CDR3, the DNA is TGTGCCAGCAGGAGACTAGCGGGAGTCGCCTACAATGAGCAGTTCTTC.